This entry concerns a single T cell receptor beta chain. The data derive from a study of CD8 T cells in Susac syndrome. Reverse transcription of about 0.5 to 1 ug RNA used random hexamers. Amplification of TCR beta CDR3 spanned 54 Vbeta and 13 Jbeta via immunoSEQ multiplex PCR. MiXCR, applied by TCRdb to the immunoSEQ multiplex PCR reads, yields one record per CDR3 protein. The table has 250,000 to 350,000 distinct CDR3 sequences, approximately 81% seen once. V shed 1 base and J 2 bases; nucleotides not matched to a gene: 4. CDR3 length: 15 amino acids. CDR1 and CDR2 from the germline V gene are MDHEN and SYDVKM.

The origin of this receptor is a human donor with multiple sclerosis. Sequenced input: CD8+ T cells from PBMCs. The V gene is TRBV28, the J gene TRBJ2-5, with 7 bases identical to TRBD1. The CDR3 region is CASSLYGTAQETQYF. In nucleotides, the CDR3 is TGTGCCAGCAGTTTATACGGGACAGCTCAAGAGACCCAGTACTTC.